One and the same sample provided the 30 T cell receptor beta chains below, sequenced in a study of T cell changes during pregnancy in multiple sclerosis. Measured with immunoSEQ multiplex PCR; TCRdb has only the in-frame clones, and not every one. Of about 33,000 clones listed, around 93% are singletons. The input for sequencing was CD4+ T cells from peripheral blood mononuclear cells, taken in the third trimester of pregnancy. These receptor sequences come from a female donor in good health, enrolled as a control in a pregnancy study.

The J gene is TRBJ1-2, the V gene TRBV19, with D unclear. Trimming pared 7 bases from V and 0 bases from J, leaving 15 bases between. This CDR3 has 15 amino acids. Germline CDR1 and CDR2: LNHDA and SQIVND (reference sequence). For the CDR3, the DNA is TGTGCCAGTACCATGGGAGGGCAAGCTAACTATGGCTACACCTTC. Its protein is CASTMGGQANYGYTF. Full variable domain (remainder filled in from reference TRBV19 and TRBJ1-2): DGGITQSPKYLFRKEGQNVTLSCEQNLNHDAMYWYRQDPGQGLRLIYYSQIVNDFQKGDIAEGYSVSREKKESFPLTVTSAQKNPTAFYLCASTMGGQANYGYTFGSGTRLTVV.

This clone was counted once. This chain joins TRBV7-8 and TRBJ1-5; D may be TRBD1 (5 bases). This CDR3 region has 15 residues. Trimming took off 5 bases at V and 3 bases at J, with 14 bases between the two ends. CDR1 SGHVS and CDR2 FQNEAQ come from the germline V gene. The CDR3 bases are TGTGCCAGCAGCAAAACGCGGGGACCCAATCAGCCCCAGCATTTT. Its translation is CASSKTRGPNQPQHF.

The chain is built from TRBV7-2 and TRBJ2-7; D call uncertain. CDR3 size: 14 residues. In germline, CDR1 is SGHTA, CDR2 FQGNSA. The V end was cut by 6 bases, the J end by 2 bases, with 14 bases between. The CDR3 DNA sequence: TGTGCCAGCAGAACCCCCGTCCGGGCCTACGAGCAGTACTTC. It encodes CASRTPVRAYEQYF.

V and J are TRBV23-1 and TRBJ2-7, with 12 bases identical to TRBD2. TRBV23-1 is an ORF, with its function uncertain. The CDR3 loop spans 17 amino acids. V dropped 6 bases and J dropped 2; count of bases not matched to a gene: 11. CDR3 bases: TGCGCCAGCAGGCGAGAGACTAGCGGGGGAGGTCCCTACGAGCAGTACTTC. It encodes CASRRETSGGGPYEQYF.

The chain has TRBV27 and TRBJ2-3; maybe TRBD2 (5 bases). Germline assignment: CDR1 MNHEY and CDR2 SMNVEV (reference sequence). V lost 2 bases and J 4 bases, leaving 22 bases between the germline ends. This CDR3 spans 18 amino acids. This CDR3 reads CASSLGNGVSTPPDTQYF. The CDR3 nucleotides read TGTGCCAGCAGTTTAGGGAACGGGGTCTCCACCCCCCCAGATACGCAGTATTTT.

This chain uses TRBV6-5 with TRBJ2-7; D may be TRBD2 (5 bases). V was cut by 5 bases and J by 5 bases, with 16 bases left in between. Germline values: CDR1 MNHEY, CDR2 SVGAGI. The CDR3 has 14 residues. CDR3 coding DNA: TGTGCCAGCAGTCGCCCGATTCTGGAGGACGAGCAGTACTTC. Its translation: CASSRPILEDEQYF.

V is TRBV28 and J is TRBJ2-1, with TRBD2 matching over 7 bases. This CDR3 has 17 residues. J was trimmed by 0 bases and V by 4 bases; bases with no gene match: 9. CDR1 is MDHEN, CDR2 SYDVKM, per germline. Here the CDR3 reads CASSSLSGALSYNEQFF. CDR3 coding DNA: TGTGCCAGCAGTTCCTTAAGCGGGGCCCTCTCCTACAATGAGCAGTTCTTC.

J is TRBJ2-1 and V is TRBV4-2; the match to TRBD2 covers 9 bases. Trimming took 3 bases from V and 2 from J; bases not matched to a gene: 5. The germline V gene encodes CDR1 LGHNA and CDR2 YNFKEQ. The CDR3 has 16 amino acids. The CDR3 loop is CASSHLAGEAYNEQFF. CDR3 DNA: TGTGCCAGCAGCCACTTAGCGGGAGAGGCCTACAATGAGCAGTTCTTC.

The V and J genes are TRBV27 and TRBJ1-4, with D possibly being TRBD1 (5 bases). V was trimmed by 1 base and J by 4 bases, leaving 13 bases between them. The CDR3 spans 16 residues. The V gene's germline CDR1 is MNHEY and CDR2 SMNVEV (reference sequence). CDR3 in DNA: TGTGCCAGCAGTTTATTCGGGGGGGACGATAATGAAAAACTGTTTTTT. Translating it yields CASSLFGGDDNEKLFF.

By sample fraction, this clone is medium-sized. The chain recombines TRBV21-1 with TRBJ2-7; the table's D gene call, TRBD2, was not cross checked with the DNA. TRBV21-1 is listed as a pseudogene. The CDR3 has 12 residues. CDR3 region: CASSKSSEFKYF. Here the CDR3 DNA reads TGTGCCAGCAGCAAAAGCTCGGAGTTCAAGTACTTC.

The genes are TRBV6-1 and TRBJ2-3; the D is unclear. Germline lookup yields CDR1 MNHNS and CDR2 SASEGT. The CDR3 spans 13 residues. Trimming took off 3 bases at V and 2 bases at J, with 6 bases between the two ends. CDR3 coding DNA: TGTGCCAGCAGTGATCTTTACACAGATACGCAGTATTTT. Protein product: CASSDLYTDTQYF.

V usage is TRBV30 and J usage is TRBJ2-2; 7 bases match TRBD2. The CDR3 runs 18 residues. Germline CDR1 GTSNPN, CDR2 SVGIG (reference sequence). V lost 1 base to trimming and J lost 1 base; unmatched junction nucleotides: 12. The CDR3 spells CAWSGGRTRTLNTGELFF. CDR3 bases: TGTGCCTGGAGTGGGGGCAGGACTAGAACCTTGAACACCGGGGAGCTGTTTTTT.

The V and J genes are TRBV11-3 and TRBJ2-3, with 8 bases identical to TRBD1. The V gene end was trimmed by 5 bases and the J gene end by 5 bases; junction bases not matched to a gene: 12. Looked up from germline, CDR1 is SGHNT and CDR2 is YENEEA. The CDR3 extends over 16 amino acids. CDR3: CASSPRTGRSGDTQYF. DNA of the CDR3: TGTGCCAGCAGCCCCCGGACAGGGCGTTCGGGAGATACGCAGTATTTT.

The chain links TRBV2 to TRBJ2-7; D possibly corresponds to TRBD1 (6 bases). Germline values: CDR1 SNHLY, CDR2 FYNNEI. The CDR3 sequence is 14 residues long. Trimming took 4 bases from V and 7 from J, leaving 17 bases between them. The CDR3 sequence is CASSVTGLVEEQYF. Written as DNA, the CDR3 is TGTGCCAGCAGTGTCACAGGGTTAGTGGAGGAGCAGTACTTC.

This clone was found a few times. CDR3 sequence (DNA): TGTGCCAGCAGCCAAGATCCCGGGACAGGGGGCAATGAGCAGTTCTTC. This gives the protein CASSQDPGTGGNEQFF. The rearrangement joins TRBV4-2 to TRBJ2-1, with 11 bases that match TRBD1. The germline V gene encodes CDR1 LGHNA and CDR2 YNFKEQ. CDR3 length: 16 residues. Losses at the gene ends were 0 bases for V and 6 bases for J; bases not matched to a gene: 4.

The rearrangement joins TRBV5-1 to TRBJ1-1; 7 bases line up with TRBD1. Germline values: CDR1 SGHRS, CDR2 YFSETQ. The CDR3 length is 16 residues. Unmatched junction bases numbered 9, after V lost 3 bases and J lost 1 base. Here the CDR3 DNA reads TGCGCCAGCAGCTCCTTACAGGGGTTAGGGAACACTGAAGCTTTCTTT. Its protein product is CASSSLQGLGNTEAFF.

This chain connects TRBV27 to TRBJ1-1; a weak D match, TRBD1 (6 bases). The CDR3 runs 12 residues. Between the trimmed V and J ends, which lost 8 bases and 5 bases, there was a span of 12 bases. Germline CDR1 is MNHEY and CDR2 is SMNVEV (reference sequence). Written as DNA, the CDR3 is TGTGCCAGCCGGGGACATCGGACTGAAGCTTTCTTT. Translation gives CASRGHRTEAFF.

This rearrangement joins TRBV28 to TRBJ2-3; D is uncertain. The CDR3 extends over 13 amino acids. Trimming cost V 4 bases and J 1 base, with 6 bases left between them. From germline, CDR1 is MDHEN and CDR2 SYDVKM. The CDR3 nucleotides are TGTGCCAGCAGTTCTCGGGGCACAGATACGCAGTATTTT. This translates into CASSSRGTDTQYF.

The chain joins TRBV20-1 to TRBJ1-2; D perhaps matches TRBD1 (6 bases). Per germline, CDR1 DFQATT and CDR2 SNEGSKA (reference sequence). V was trimmed by 5 bases and J by 8 bases, leaving 12 bases between them. There are 11 residues in the CDR3. CDR3 sequence reads: CSASEGEGYTF. For the CDR3, the DNA is TGCAGTGCTTCTGAGGGGGAAGGCTACACCTTC.

V and J are TRBV2 and TRBJ2-7; 9 bases fit TRBD1. The CDR3 sequence is 14 residues long. J was trimmed by 4 bases and V by 6 bases; bases with no gene match: 7. Germline V gene sequence: CDR1 SNHLY, CDR2 FYNNEI. The CDR3 protein is CASRGDRERYEQYF. The DNA for the CDR3 is TGTGCCAGCAGGGGGGACAGGGAGAGGTACGAGCAGTACTTC.

The chain employs TRBV18 and TRBJ2-3; TRBD2 aligns across 8 bases. CDR1 and CDR2 from the germline V gene are KGHSH and LQKENI. The CDR3 spans 14 residues. The J segment lost 6 bases and the V segment lost 3 bases, leaving 5 bases of the junction unmatched. Here the CDR3 reads CASSPTQRGDTQYF. The CDR3 DNA follows: TGTGCCAGCTCACCGACCCAGCGGGGGGATACGCAGTATTTT.

The V call is TRBV5-1, the J call TRBJ2-6; a weak D match, TRBD1 (6 bases). CDR1 SGHRS and CDR2 YFSETQ come from the germline V gene. This CDR3 is 15 amino acids long. V dropped 4 bases and J dropped 4 bases, with 12 bases sitting between them. The CDR3 DNA reads TGCGCCAGCAGCCCAGGGGTATCGGGGGCCAACGTCCTGACTTTC. Its protein is CASSPGVSGANVLTF.

The chain employs TRBV5-4 and TRBJ2-1, with D possibly being TRBD2 (5 bases). The V and J ends lost 0 bases and 8 bases respectively, with 9 bases between them. The CDR3 is 13 amino acids. The germline gives CDR1 SGHNT, CDR2 YYREEE (reference sequence). The DNA for the CDR3 is TGTGCCAGCAGCTTGGAGAGGGCGGATGAGCAGTTCTTC. Translating gives CASSLERADEQFF.

Of note for this clone: Germline and junction disagree at one end, which may indicate a read error. J is TRBJ2-2 and V is TRBV7-7, with a possible D match to TRBD2 (6 bases). The CDR3 has 15 amino acids. The germline V gene encodes CDR1 SSHAT and CDR2 FNYEAQ (reference sequence). The CDR3 sequence: CASSLAEASFGELFF. For the CDR3, the DNA is TGTGCTAGCAGCTTAGCGGAGGCTAGCTTCGGGGAGCTGTTTTTT. Variable domain in full (rest from reference TRBV7-7 and TRBJ2-2): GAGVSQSPRYKVTKRGQDVTLRCDPISSHATLYWYQQALGQGPEFLTYFNYEAQPDKSGLPSDRFSAERPEGSISTLTIQRTEQRDSAMYRCASSLAEASFGELFFGEGSRLTVL.

The chain joins TRBV7-2 to TRBJ1-6; the D gene is possibly TRBD1 (5 bases). The V gene lost 1 base and the J gene lost 6 bases, with 13 bases spanning the gap. CDR1 and CDR2 (germline): SGHTA, FQGNSA. This CDR3 region has 16 residues. The CDR3 sequence: CASSLVSQGGNSPLHF. In nucleotides, the CDR3 is TGTGCCAGCAGCTTAGTAAGCCAGGGTGGTAATTCACCCCTCCACTTT.

This chain connects TRBV18 to TRBJ2-3; the D gene is possibly TRBD2 (5 bases). Germline V lookup: CDR1 KGHSH, CDR2 LQKENI. V was cut by 3 bases and J by 4 bases, with 14 bases left in between. The CDR3 spans 15 residues. The CDR3 loop is CASSPAGMGADTQYF. The CDR3 DNA sequence: TGTGCCAGCTCACCGGCAGGTATGGGAGCAGATACGCAGTATTTT.

J is TRBJ1-2 and V is TRBV29-1, with a tentative D call TRBD1 (5 bases). Trimming pared 0 bases from V and 2 bases from J, leaving 13 bases between. Germline V gene lookup returns CDR1 SQVTM and CDR2 ANQGSEA. CDR3 length: 15 amino acids. DNA for the CDR3: TGCAGCGTTGAAGAAGGGGCCAGAAGGAACTATGGCTACACCTTC. This translates into CSVEEGARRNYGYTF.

CDR3 in DNA: TGTGCCAGCAGTTTAACCTCGGGACAGGGAGGGGGGGGCTACACCTTC. Amino acid sequence: CASSLTSGQGGGGYTF. This rearrangement joins TRBV28 to TRBJ1-2; the match to TRBD1 covers 9 bases. The V and J ends lost 2 bases and 8 bases, in that order; junction bases with no gene match: 12. CDR3 size: 16 residues. CDR1 is MDHEN and CDR2 is SYDVKM in the germline V gene.

The V call is TRBV4-2, the J call TRBJ2-7; weak D call: TRBD2 (5 bases). Germline assignment: CDR1 LGHNA and CDR2 YNFKEQ. This CDR3 is 15 amino acids long. Trimming cost V 4 bases and J 5 bases, with 18 bases left between them. CDR3 DNA sequence: TGTGCCAGCAGCCCGGAGGTTGTAAAAACCAACGAGCAGTACTTC. Protein product: CASSPEVVKTNEQYF.

The V and J genes are TRBV2 and TRBJ2-5; 12 nucleotides agree with TRBD2. Losses at the gene ends were 9 bases for V and 2 bases for J; bases not matched to a gene: 13. The germline gives CDR1 SNHLY, CDR2 FYNNEI. The CDR3 extends over 17 amino acids. CDR3 nucleotide sequence: TGTGCCAGTCGCCCAAGGTGGCTAGCGGGGGGGCAAGAGACCCAGTACTTC. Its protein product is CASRPRWLAGGQETQYF.